This T cell receptor (beta chain) stems from a study of beta chain features in type 1 diabetes. General study points: In all four CD4+ subsets, TCRB CDR3 length was significantly, moderately reduced in type 1 diabetes.

Sorting with CD45RO/CCR7/CD25/CD127/CD95/CD27 yielded naive, central memory, regulatory and stem-like memory CD4+ cells. The purity of all sorted populations exceeded 98%. The isolated RNA, all of it, was reverse transcribed, so expressed TCRB transcripts were what got sequenced. Using immunoSEQ multiplex PCR, the repertoire was profiled, and TCRdb retains in-frame clones only, with some absent. Of a few hundred thousand clones in the sample, around 9.6% were seen once. This clone was seen a few times. No antigen is known for it. CDR1 SGHTA and CDR2 FQGNSA come from the germline V gene. J was trimmed by 4 bases and V by 2 bases; bases with no gene match: 5. The CDR3 extends over 15 amino acids.

This receptor was taken from a man aged 30 to 45 with type 1 diabetes. The V gene is TRBV7-2, the J gene TRBJ1-2; TRBD1 aligns across 9 bases. Material: central memory CD4+ T cells from blood. Here the CDR3 DNA reads TGTGCCAGCAGCTTATCACGGACAGGGGCCTATGGCTACACCTTC. Residues: CASSLSRTGAYGYTF.